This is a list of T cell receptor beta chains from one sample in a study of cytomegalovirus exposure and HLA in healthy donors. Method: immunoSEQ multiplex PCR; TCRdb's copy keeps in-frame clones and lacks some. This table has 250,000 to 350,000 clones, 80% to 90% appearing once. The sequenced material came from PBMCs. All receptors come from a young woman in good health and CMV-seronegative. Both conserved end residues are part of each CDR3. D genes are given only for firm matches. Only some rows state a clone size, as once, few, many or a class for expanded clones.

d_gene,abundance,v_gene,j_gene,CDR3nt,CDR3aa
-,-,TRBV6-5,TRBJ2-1,TGTGCCAGCAGTTTCTCTGATAGCGGCAATGAGCAGTTCTTC,CASSFSDSGNEQFF
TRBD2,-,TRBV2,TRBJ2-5,TGTGCCAGCAGTGGCAGACTAGCTAGGGAGACCCAGTACTTC,CASSGRLARETQYF
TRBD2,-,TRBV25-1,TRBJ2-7,TGTGCCAGCAGGAATTTGGGCGGGGGAGAGCAGTACTTC,CASRNLGGGEQYF
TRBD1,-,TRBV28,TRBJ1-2,TGTGCCAGCAGGGCACAGGGGGCGCGGGGCTACACCTTC,CASRAQGARGYTF
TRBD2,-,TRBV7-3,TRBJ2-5,TGTGCCAGCAGCTTAGGAGCCGGGGGGCAAGAGACCCAGTACTTC,CASSLGAGGQETQYF
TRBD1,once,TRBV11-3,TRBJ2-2,TGTGCCAGCAGCCCAGGAACAGGGGGTAATACCGGGGAGCTGTTTTTT,CASSPGTGGNTGELFF
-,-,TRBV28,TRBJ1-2,TGTGCCAGCAGTTTACAGGGACTCTATGGCTACACCTTC,CASSLQGLYGYTF
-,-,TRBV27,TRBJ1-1,TGTGCCAGCTGGGGGGGGGAGATGAACACTGAAGCTTTCTTT,CASWGGEMNTEAFF
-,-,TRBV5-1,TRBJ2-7,TGCGCCAGCAGACCTGGACCCGGGGAATACGAGCAGTACTTC,CASRPGPGEYEQYF
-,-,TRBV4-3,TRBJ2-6,TGCGCCAGCAGCCAAGATTCCCCGGGAGACGCGCTGACAGCTGGGGCCAACGTCCTGACTTTC,CASSQDSPGDALTAGANVLTF
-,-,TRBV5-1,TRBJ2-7,TGCGCCAGCAGCTTGGACGGCGGGGACCGTAAGGGCGAGCAGTACTTC,CASSLDGGDRKGEQYF
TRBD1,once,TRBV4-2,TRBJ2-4,TGTGCCAGCAGCCAGACTCCGGGACAGGGGGCTACAAACATTCAGTACTTC,CASSQTPGQGATNIQYF
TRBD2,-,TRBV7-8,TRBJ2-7,TGTGCCAGCAGCTCCTGGCTAGCGGGAGGGGACGAGCAGTACTTC,CASSSWLAGGDEQYF
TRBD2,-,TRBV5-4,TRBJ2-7,TGTGCCAGCAGCCCCGGGGCTAGCGGCCTCTACGAGCAGTACTTC,CASSPGASGLYEQYF
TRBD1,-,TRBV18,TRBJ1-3,TGTGCCAGCACAGCGGGACAGGATCTCCTGAGCACCATATATTTT,CASTAGQDLLSTIYF
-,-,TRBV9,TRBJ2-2,TGTGCCAGCAGCACCACAGGGTTCACCGGGGAGCTGTTTTTT,CASSTTGFTGELFF
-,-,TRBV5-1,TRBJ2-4,TGCGCCAGCAGCTTGAGGCCCCGGGGAGCCAAAAACATTCAGTACTTC,CASSLRPRGAKNIQYF
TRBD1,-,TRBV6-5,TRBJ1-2,TGTGCCAGCAGACGACAGGGGGCGAATAATGGCTACACCTTC,CASRRQGANNGYTF
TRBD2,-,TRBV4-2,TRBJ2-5,TGTGCCAGCAGCCAAGGTGGCGGGAGGGCCCGGGAGACCCAGTACTTC,CASSQGGGRARETQYF
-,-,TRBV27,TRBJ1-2,TGTGCCAGCAAGACATATGGCTACACCTTC,CASKTYGYTF
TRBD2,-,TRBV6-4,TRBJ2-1,TGTGCCAGCAGTGAACTAGCGGGAAACAATGAGCAGTTCTTC,CASSELAGNNEQFF
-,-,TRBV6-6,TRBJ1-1,TGTGCCAGCACCCCGGCGGGGGCTGAAGCTTTCTTT,CASTPAGAEAFF
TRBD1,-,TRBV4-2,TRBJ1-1,TGTGCCAGCAGCCAAGAAGACAGGGGAGGGGAAGCTTTCTTT,CASSQEDRGGEAFF
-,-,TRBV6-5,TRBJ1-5,TGTGCCAGCAGTTCCCCAGGAAGCAATCAGCCCCAGCATTTT,CASSSPGSNQPQHF
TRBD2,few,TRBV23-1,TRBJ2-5,TGCGCCAGCAGTCAATCGTGCGGGAGGGCAGAGACCCAGTACTTC,CASSQSCGRAETQYF
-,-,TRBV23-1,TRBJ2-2,TGCGCCAGCAGTCAATCGAGAGCGGAAAACCCCACCGGGGAGCTGTTTTTT,CASSQSRAENPTGELFF
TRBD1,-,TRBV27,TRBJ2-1,TGTGCCAGCAGTTTGGGACAGGGGATCTACAATGAGCAGTTCTTC,CASSLGQGIYNEQFF
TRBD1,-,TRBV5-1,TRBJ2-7,TGCGCCAGCAGACCTGGACAGGTCGCCTACGAGCAGTACTTC,CASRPGQVAYEQYF
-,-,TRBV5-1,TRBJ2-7,TGCTCTTCTACAGGCGTGTTGGAAGGCGAGCAGTACTTC,CSSTGVLEGEQYF
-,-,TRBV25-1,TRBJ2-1,TGTGCCAGCAGTGTTACCGGGACTCAACGGGGTGAGCAGTTCTTC,CASSVTGTQRGEQFF
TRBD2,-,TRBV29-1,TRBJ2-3,TGCAGCGTTGTTCGGCGGGAGGAGGGGGATACGCAGTATTTT,CSVVRREEGDTQYF
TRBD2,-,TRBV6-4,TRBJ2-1,TGTGCCAGCAGTGACTGGCAGGGCCTAGCGGGAGCCGGTGAGCAGTTCTTC,CASSDWQGLAGAGEQFF
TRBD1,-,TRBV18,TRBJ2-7,TGTGCCAGCTCCCAGGGGACAGGGGGGACCTACGAGCAGTACTTC,CASSQGTGGTYEQYF
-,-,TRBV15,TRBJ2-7,TGTGCCACCAGCATAGACCAGGACAGAGACGAGCAGTACTTC,CATSIDQDRDEQYF
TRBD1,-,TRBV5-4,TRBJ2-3,TGTGCCAGCAGCTTGGGGGACAGCAAGATCACAGATACGCAGTATTTT,CASSLGDSKITDTQYF
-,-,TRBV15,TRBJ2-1,TGTGCCACCAGCAGGACCTTTAGCGGCTCTGGCGAGAATGAGCAGTTCTTC,CATSRTFSGSGENEQFF
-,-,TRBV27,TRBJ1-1,TGTGCCAGCGCGGCTCAAATAAACACTGAAGCTTTCTTT,CASAAQINTEAFF
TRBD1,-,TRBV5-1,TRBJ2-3,TGCGCCAGCAGCTTGGAGGGGGCGCGGACAGATACGCAGTATTTT,CASSLEGARTDTQYF
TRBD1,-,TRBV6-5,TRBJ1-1,TGTGCCAGCAGTTCCTATGGACAGGGGGGCACTGAAGCTTTCTTT,CASSSYGQGGTEAFF
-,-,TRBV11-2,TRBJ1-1,TGTGCCAGCAGCCCTGACAGGATCAACACTGAAGCTTTCTTT,CASSPDRINTEAFF
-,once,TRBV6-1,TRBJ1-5,TGTGCCAGCCGCGGGGGGAGGCCCCAGCATTTT,CASRGGRPQHF
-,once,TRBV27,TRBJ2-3,TGTGCCAGCAGTTTCGGGAGCACAGATACGCAGTATTTT,CASSFGSTDTQYF
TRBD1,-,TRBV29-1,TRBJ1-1,TGCAGCGTAGGCCCGGGACAGGGGAACACTGAAGCTTTCTTT,CSVGPGQGNTEAFF
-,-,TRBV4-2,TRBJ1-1,TGTGCCAGCAGCCCCTCAACCGGGGGACGGACTGAAGCTTTCTTT,CASSPSTGGRTEAFF
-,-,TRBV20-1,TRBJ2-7,TGCAGTGCCGCGTCGGGGGAGCAGTACTTC,CSAASGEQYF
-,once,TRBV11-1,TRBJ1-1,TGTGCCAGCAGCCTCGGGCGTTTAGGGGTGACTGAAGCTTTCTTT,CASSLGRLGVTEAFF
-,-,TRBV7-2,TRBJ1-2,TGTGCCAGCAGCCCAGATTACGGGGGCTACACCTTC,CASSPDYGGYTF
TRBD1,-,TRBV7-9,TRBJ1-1,TGTGCCAGCAGCTCCCGGACAGGGAGCACTGAAGCTTTCTTT,CASSSRTGSTEAFF
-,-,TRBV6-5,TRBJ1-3,TGTGCCAGCAGTTACGGTACGGGAAACTCTGGAAACACCATATATTTT,CASSYGTGNSGNTIYF
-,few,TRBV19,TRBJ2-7,TGTGCCAGTAGTGCGGGAAGGGAACGCTACGAGCAGTACTTC,CASSAGRERYEQYF
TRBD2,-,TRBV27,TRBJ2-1,TGTGCCAGCAGTTTAATGGCTAGCGGGAGCCACAATGAGCAGTTCTTC,CASSLMASGSHNEQFF
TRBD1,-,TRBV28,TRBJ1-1,TGTGCCAGCACGGGGACAGGGACGGGGACTGAAGCTTTCTTT,CASTGTGTGTEAFF
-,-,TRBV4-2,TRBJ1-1,TGTGCCAGCAGCCAAGGGGGGGGAGGGAACACTGAAGCTTTCTTT,CASSQGGGGNTEAFF
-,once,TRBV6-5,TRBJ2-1,TGTGCCAGCAGGCGGGCACAGGGCTCGGAGCAGTTCTTC,CASRRAQGSEQFF
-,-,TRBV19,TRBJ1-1,TGTGCCAGTAGTGCCTGGGGAGGGGGAAGCGACACTGAAGCTTTCTTT,CASSAWGGGSDTEAFF
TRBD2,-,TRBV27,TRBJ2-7,TGTGCCAGCAGCTTGGGCGCGGGAGGCGCAACCTACGAGCAGTACTTC,CASSLGAGGATYEQYF
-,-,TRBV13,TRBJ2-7,TGTGCCAGCAGCCCCGGTCGCGCCCACGAGCAGTACTTC,CASSPGRAHEQYF
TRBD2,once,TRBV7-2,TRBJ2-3,TGTGCCAGCAGCCGAGACCTAGCGGGCACCACAGATACGCAGTATTTT,CASSRDLAGTTDTQYF
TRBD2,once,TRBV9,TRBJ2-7,TGTGCCAGCAGCGTATGGGCTAGCGGGAGCTACGAGCAGTACTTC,CASSVWASGSYEQYF
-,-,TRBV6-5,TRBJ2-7,TGTGCCAGCAGTTACTCGAGCGGACAGCCTACCTACGAGCAGTACTTC,CASSYSSGQPTYEQYF